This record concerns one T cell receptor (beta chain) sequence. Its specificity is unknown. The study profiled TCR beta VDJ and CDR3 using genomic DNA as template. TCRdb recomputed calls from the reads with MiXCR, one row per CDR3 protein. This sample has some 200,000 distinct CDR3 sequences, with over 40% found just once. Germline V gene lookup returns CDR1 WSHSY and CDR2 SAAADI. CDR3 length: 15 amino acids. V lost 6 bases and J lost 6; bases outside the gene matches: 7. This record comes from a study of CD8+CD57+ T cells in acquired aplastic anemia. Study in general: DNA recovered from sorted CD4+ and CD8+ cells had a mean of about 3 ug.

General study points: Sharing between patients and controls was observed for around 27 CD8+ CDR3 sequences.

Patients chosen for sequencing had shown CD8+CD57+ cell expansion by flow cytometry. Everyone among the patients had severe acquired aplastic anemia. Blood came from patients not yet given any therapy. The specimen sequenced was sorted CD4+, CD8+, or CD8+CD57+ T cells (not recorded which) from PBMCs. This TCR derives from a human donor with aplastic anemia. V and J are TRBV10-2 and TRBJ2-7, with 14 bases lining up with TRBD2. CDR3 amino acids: CASRTSGGGTGEQYF. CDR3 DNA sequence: TGCGCCAGCAGGACTAGCGGGGGGGGCACCGGCGAGCAGTACTTC.